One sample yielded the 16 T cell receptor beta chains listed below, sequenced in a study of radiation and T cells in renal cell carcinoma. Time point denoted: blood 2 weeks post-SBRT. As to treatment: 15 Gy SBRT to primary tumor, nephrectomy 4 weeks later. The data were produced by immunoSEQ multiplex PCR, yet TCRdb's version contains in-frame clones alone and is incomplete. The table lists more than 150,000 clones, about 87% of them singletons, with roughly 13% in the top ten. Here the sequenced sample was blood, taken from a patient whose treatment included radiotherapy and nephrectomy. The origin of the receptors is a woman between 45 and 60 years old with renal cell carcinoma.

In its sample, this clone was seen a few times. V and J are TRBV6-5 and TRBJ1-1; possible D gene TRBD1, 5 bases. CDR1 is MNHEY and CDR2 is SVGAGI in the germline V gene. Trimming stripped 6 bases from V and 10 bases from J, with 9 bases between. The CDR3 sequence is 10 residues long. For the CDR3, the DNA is TGTGCCAGCAGGGGGGTGAGAGCTTTCTTT. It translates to CASRGVRAFF.

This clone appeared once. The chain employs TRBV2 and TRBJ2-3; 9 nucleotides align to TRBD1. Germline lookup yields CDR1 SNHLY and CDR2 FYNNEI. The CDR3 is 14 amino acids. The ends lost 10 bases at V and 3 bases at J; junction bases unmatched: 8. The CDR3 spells CATAPGQGTDTQYF. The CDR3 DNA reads TGTGCCACCGCTCCGGGACAGGGAACAGATACGCAGTATTTT. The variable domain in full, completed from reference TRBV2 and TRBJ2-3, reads EPEVTQTPSHQVTQMGQEVILRCVPISNHLYFYWYRQILGQKVEFLVSFYNNEISEKSEIFDDQFSVERPDGSNFTLKIRSTKLEDSAMYFCATAPGQGTDTQYFGPGTRLTVL.

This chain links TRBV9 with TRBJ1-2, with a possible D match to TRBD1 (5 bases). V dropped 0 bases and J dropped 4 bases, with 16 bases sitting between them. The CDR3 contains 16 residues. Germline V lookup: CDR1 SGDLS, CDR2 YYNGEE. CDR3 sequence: CASSVDGGDYPYGYTF. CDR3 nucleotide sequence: TGTGCCAGCAGCGTAGATGGCGGGGACTATCCCTATGGCTACACCTTC.

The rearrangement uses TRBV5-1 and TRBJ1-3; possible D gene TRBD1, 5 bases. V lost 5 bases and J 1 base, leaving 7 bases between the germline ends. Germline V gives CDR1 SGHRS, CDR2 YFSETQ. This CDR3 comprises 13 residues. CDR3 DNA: TGCGCCAGCAGACAGGTTTCTGGAAACACCATATATTTT. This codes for CASRQVSGNTIYF. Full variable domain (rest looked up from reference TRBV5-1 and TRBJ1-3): KAGVTQTPRYLIKTRGQQVTLSCSPISGHRSVSWYQQTPGQGLQFLFEYFSETQRNKGNFPGRFSGRQFSNSRSEMNVSTLELGDSALYLCASRQVSGNTIYFGEGSWLTVV.

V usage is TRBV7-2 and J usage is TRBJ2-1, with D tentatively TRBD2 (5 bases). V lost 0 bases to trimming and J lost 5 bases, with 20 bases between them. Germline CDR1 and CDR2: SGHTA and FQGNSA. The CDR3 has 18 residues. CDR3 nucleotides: TGTGCCAGCAGCTTAGCGGGATCCCCCGCGGGCCTCGACAATGAGCAGTTCTTC. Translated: CASSLAGSPAGLDNEQFF.

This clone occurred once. The CDR3 DNA follows: TGTGCCAGTAGTTCGACAGGGGGTGGCTACAATGAGCAGTTCTTC. Translating gives CASSSTGGGYNEQFF. The chain employs TRBV19 and TRBJ2-1, with TRBD1 matching 9 bases. Germline V lookup: CDR1 LNHDA, CDR2 SQIVND (reference sequence). V trimming: 5 bases; J trimming: 3 bases; junction bases outside the gene matches: 5. The CDR3 has 15 amino acids.

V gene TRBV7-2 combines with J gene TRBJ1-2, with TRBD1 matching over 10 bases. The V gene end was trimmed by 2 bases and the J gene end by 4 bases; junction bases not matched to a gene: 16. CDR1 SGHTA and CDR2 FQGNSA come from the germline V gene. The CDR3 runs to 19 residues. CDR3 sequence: CASSLNPGGRTGGGYGYTF. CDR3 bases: TGTGCCAGCAGCTTAAACCCTGGGGGCCGGACAGGGGGTGGCTATGGCTACACCTTC.

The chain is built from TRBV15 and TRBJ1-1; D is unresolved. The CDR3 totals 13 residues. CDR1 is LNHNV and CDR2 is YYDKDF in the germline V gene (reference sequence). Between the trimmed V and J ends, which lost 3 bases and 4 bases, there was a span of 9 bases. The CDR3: CATSRDRVTEAFF. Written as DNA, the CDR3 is TGTGCCACCAGCAGGGACCGAGTCACTGAAGCTTTCTTT.

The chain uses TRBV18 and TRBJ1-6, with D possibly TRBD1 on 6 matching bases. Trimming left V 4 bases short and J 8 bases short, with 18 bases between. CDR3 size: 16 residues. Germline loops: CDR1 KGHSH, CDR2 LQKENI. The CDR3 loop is CASSLLQGRQDSPLHF. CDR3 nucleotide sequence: TGTGCCAGCTCACTCCTCCAGGGGAGGCAGGATTCACCCCTCCACTTT. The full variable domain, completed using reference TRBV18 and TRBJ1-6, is NAGVMQNPRHLVRRRGQEARLRCSPMKGHSHVYWYRQLPEEGLKFMVYLQKENIIDESGMPKERFSAEFPKEGPSILRIQQVVRGDSAAYFCASSLLQGRQDSPLHFGNGTRLTVT.

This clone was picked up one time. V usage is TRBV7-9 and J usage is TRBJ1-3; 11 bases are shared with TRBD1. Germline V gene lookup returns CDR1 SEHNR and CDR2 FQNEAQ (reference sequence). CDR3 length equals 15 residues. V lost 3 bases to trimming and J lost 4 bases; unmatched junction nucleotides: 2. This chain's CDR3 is CASSLGQGVGNTIYF. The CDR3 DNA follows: TGTGCCAGCAGCTTGGGACAGGGGGTCGGAAACACCATATATTTT.

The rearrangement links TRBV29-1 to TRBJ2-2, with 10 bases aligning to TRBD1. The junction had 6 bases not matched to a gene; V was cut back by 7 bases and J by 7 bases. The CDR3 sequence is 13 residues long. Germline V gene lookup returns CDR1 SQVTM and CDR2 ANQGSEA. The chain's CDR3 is CSARTGGDGELFF. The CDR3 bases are TGCAGCGCCAGGACAGGGGGGGACGGGGAGCTGTTTTTT.

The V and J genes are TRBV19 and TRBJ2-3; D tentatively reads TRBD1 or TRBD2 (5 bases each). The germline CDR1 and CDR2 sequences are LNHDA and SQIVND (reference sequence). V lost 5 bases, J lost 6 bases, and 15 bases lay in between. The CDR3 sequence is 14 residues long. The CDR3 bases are TGTGCCAGTAGTGAAACGGGACCCCTCGATACGCAGTATTTT. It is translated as CASSETGPLDTQYF.

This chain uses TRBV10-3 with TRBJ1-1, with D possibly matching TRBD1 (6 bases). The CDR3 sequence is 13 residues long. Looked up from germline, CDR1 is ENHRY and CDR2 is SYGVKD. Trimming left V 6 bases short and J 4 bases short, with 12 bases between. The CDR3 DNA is TGTGCCATCAGGGGCAGGGGCTCCACTGAAGCTTTCTTT. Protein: CAIRGRGSTEAFF.

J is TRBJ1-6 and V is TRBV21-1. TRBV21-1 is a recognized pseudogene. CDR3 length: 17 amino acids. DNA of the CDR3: TGTGCCAGCAGCAAAGTTAGGAGGGACCAACCCCATTCACCCCTCCACTTT. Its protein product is CASSKVRRDQPHSPLHF.

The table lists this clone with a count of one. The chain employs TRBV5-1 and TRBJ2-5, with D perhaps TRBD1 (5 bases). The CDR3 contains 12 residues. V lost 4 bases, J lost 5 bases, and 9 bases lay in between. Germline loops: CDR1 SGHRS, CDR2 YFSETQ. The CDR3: CASSPGLETQYF. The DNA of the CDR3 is TGCGCCAGCAGCCCAGGGTTGGAGACCCAGTACTTC. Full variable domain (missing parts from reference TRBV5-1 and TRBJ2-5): KAGVTQTPRYLIKTRGQQVTLSCSPISGHRSVSWYQQTPGQGLQFLFEYFSETQRNKGNFPGRFSGRQFSNSRSEMNVSTLELGDSALYLCASSPGLETQYFGPGTRLLVL.

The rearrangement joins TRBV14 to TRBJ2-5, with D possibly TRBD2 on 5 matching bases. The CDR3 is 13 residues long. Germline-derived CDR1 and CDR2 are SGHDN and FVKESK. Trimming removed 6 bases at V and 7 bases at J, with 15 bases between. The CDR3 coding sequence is TGTGCCAGCAGTCTTTCAATCCGGGGGACCCAGTACTTC. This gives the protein CASSLSIRGTQYF.